The subject of this entry is one T cell receptor (beta chain). CDR3 length: 12 residues. In germline, CDR1 is MGHRA, CDR2 YSYEKL. The V segment lost 7 bases and the J segment 10 bases; nucleotides outside the gene matches: 8. Generated by immunoSEQ multiplex PCR, the TCRdb table keeps only in-frame clones and is missing some. Altogether 650,000 to 700,000 clones are present, 90% being singletons, with the ten largest covering 34%. The sample belongs to a study of shared clonotypes between healthy human individuals. Study at large: CD4 naive cells filled three plates per donor, CD4 memory three, CD8 naive two and CD8 memory one.

The sequencing sample was made of memory CD8+ T cells from PBMCs. The sample's subset: CD45RO+ cells pooled with CCR7-negative TemRA cells. This TCR was recovered from a man aged 18 to 30 in good health. Some clones in this sample may be carry-over from other donors' samples. The chain uses TRBV4-1 and TRBJ1-1; 8 bases fit TRBD1. The CDR3: CASTTTGGIAFF. The CDR3 region has the DNA TGCGCCAGCACCACAACAGGGGGGATAGCTTTCTTT.